This TCR beta chain was captured by sequencing in a study of regulatory and conventional T cells in RAG deficiency. Blood CD4+ CD25-high CD127-low regulatory T cells supplied the genomic DNA template. Remarks on this clone: Its matching antigen is unknown.

General study findings and limits: In Omenn syndrome, Treg and Tconv repertoires overlapped >75%.

Generated by immunoSEQ multiplex PCR, the TCRdb table keeps only in-frame clones and is missing some. This table holds roughly 30,000 clones, 85% to 95% found once. From germline, CDR1 is MDHEN and CDR2 SYDVKM. The V and J ends lost 2 bases and 2 bases, in that order; junction bases with no gene match: 9. The CDR3 is made up of 18 amino acids. These data were also filed under a second study, of regulatory T cells. That report notes: Amplification used 52 TRBV primers and 13 TRBJ primers.

The TCR originated in a human donor in good health. The sequencing sample was made of Tregs sorted from blood. V and J are TRBV28 and TRBJ2-3; 11 nucleotides line up with TRBD2. The CDR3 DNA sequence: TGTGCCAGCAGTTTAACCCTCATACTAGCGGGGGCCACAGATACGCAGTATTTT. Its translation: CASSLTLILAGATDTQYF.